This T cell receptor (beta chain) was identified during a study of vaccination and CD4 T cells after COVID-19. Study-wide background: The makeup of the convalescents was six males and four females, two of them Hispanic. Post-COVID draws followed diagnosis by a median around 95 days (range 35 to 161). Findings of the study overall: Spike mono-reactivity was shown by 304 of 307 vaccine-specific clones in convalescent patients.

Oncomine TCR Beta short-read sequencing was applied to DNA from cultured CD4+ T cells. Using its own MiXCR run on the PCR reads, TCRdb lists one record per CDR3 protein. The data contain more than 12,000 distinct CDR3 sequences, roughly 27% of them singletons. The treatment: approximately 10-day PBMC culture with coronavirus spike peptide pools or control peptides (ViraFEST assay). The CDR3 runs to 17 residues. Germline loops: CDR1 SGHNT, CDR2 YENEEA. V was pared by 1 base and J by 0 bases, with 15 bases between. Of note for this clonotype: Antigen: not known.

This clonotype was sampled from a human donor who received a COVID-19 vaccine. Sample: CD4+ T cells from blood, cultured in vitro, taken before SARS-CoV-2 vaccination. The chain links TRBV11-3 to TRBJ2-5, with D perhaps TRBD2 (6 bases). CDR3 region: CASSLGLTGVYQETQYF. The CDR3, as DNA: TGTGCCAGCAGCTTAGGCCTAACGGGGGTGTACCAAGAGACCCAGTACTTC.